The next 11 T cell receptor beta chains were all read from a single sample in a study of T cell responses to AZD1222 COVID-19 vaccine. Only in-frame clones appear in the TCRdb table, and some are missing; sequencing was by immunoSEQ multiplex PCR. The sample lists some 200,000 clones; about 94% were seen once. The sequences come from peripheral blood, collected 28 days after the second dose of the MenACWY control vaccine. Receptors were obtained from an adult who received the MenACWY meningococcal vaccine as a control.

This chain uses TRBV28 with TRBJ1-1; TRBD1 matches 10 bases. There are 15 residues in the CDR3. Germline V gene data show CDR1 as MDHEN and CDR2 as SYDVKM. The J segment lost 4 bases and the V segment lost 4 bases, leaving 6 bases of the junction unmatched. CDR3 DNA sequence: TGTGCCAGCAGTTCGGACAGGGGGATCAGCACTGAAGCTTTCTTT. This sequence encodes CASSSDRGISTEAFF.

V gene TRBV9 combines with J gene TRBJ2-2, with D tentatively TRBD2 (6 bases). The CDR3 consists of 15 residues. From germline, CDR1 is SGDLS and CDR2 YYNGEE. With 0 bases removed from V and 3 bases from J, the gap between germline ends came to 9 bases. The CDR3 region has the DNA TGTGCCAGCAGCGTAGGGCGGGATCACACCGGGGAGCTGTTTTTT. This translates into CASSVGRDHTGELFF.

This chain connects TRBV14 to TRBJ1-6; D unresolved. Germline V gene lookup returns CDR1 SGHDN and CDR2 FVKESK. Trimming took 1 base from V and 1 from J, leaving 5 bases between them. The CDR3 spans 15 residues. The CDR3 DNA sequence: TGTGCCAGCAGCCAAGCGGGATCCTATAATTCACCCCTCCACTTT. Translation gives CASSQAGSYNSPLHF. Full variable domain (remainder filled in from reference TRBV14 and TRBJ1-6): EAGVTQFPSHSVIEKGQTVTLRCDPISGHDNLYWYRRVMGKEIKFLLHFVKESKQDESGMPNNRFLAERTGGTYSTLKVQPAELEDSGVYFCASSQAGSYNSPLHFGNGTRLTVT.

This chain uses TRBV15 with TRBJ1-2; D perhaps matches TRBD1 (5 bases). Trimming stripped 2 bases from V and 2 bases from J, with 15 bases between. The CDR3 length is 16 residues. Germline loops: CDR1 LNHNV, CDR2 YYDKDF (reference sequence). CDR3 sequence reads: CATSRTPEGTNYGYTF. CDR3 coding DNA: TGTGCCACCAGCAGAACCCCGGAGGGGACGAACTATGGCTACACCTTC.

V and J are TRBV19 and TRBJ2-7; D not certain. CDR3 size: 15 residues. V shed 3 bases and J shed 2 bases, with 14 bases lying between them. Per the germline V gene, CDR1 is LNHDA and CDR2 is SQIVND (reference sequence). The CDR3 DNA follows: TGTGCCAGTAGTATTGGTTGGGTCAGCGCCTACGAGCAGTACTTC. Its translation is CASSIGWVSAYEQYF.

Written as DNA, the CDR3 is TGTGCCAGTAGCATCCCGGGGGGCACTGAAGCTTTCTTT. Translating gives CASSIPGGTEAFF. V and J are TRBV19 and TRBJ1-1, with D perhaps TRBD1 (5 bases). V was pared by 6 bases and J by 4 bases, with 12 bases between. The CDR3 length is 13 residues. Germline values: CDR1 LNHDA, CDR2 SQIVND (reference sequence).

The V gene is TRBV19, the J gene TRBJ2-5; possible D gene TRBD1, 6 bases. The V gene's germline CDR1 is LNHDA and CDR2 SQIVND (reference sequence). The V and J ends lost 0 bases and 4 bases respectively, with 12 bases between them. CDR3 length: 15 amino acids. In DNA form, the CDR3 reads TGTGCCAGTAGTATAGACCTCGGACAGCGAGAGACCCAGTACTTC. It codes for CASSIDLGQRETQYF. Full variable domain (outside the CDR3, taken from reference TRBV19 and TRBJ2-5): DGGITQSPKYLFRKEGQNVTLSCEQNLNHDAMYWYRQDPGQGLRLIYYSQIVNDFQKGDIAEGYSVSREKKESFPLTVTSAQKNPTAFYLCASSIDLGQRETQYFGPGTRLLVL.

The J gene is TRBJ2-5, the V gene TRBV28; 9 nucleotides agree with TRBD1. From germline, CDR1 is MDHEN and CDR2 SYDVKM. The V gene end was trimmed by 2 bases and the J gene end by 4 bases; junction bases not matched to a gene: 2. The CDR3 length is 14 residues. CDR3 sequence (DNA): TGTGCCAGCAGTTTAACGACAGGGGGAGAGACCCAGTACTTC. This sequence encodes CASSLTTGGETQYF.

The CDR3 here is CASSVLEGYNSPLHF. CDR3 in DNA: TGTGCCAGCAGCGTATTAGAAGGGTATAATTCACCCCTCCACTTT. The chain couples TRBV9 to TRBJ1-6; D not resolved. Trimming took off 1 base at V and 4 bases at J, with 9 bases between the two ends. The CDR3 has 15 residues. Germline-derived CDR1 and CDR2 are SGDLS and YYNGEE. The whole variable domain, filled in from reference TRBV9 and TRBJ1-6, reads DSGVTQTPKHLITATGQRVTLRCSPRSGDLSVYWYQQSLDQGLQFLIQYYNGEERAKGNILERFSAQQFPDLHSELNLSSLELGDSALYFCASSVLEGYNSPLHFGNGTRLTVT.

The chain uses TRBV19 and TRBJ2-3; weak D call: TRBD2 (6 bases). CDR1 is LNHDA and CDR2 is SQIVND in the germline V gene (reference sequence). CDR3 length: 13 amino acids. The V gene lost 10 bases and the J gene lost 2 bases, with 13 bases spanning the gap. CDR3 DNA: TGTGCCACGGGTGGCGGGGACACAGATACGCAGTATTTT. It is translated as CATGGGDTDTQYF.

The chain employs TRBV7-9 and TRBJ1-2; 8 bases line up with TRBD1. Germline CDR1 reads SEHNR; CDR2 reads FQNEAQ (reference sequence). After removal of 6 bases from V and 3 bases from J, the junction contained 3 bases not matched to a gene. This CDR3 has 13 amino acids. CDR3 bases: TGTGCCAGCAGTGGACAGGGCGACTATGGCTACACCTTC. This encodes CASSGQGDYGYTF.